A selection of T cell receptor beta chains follows, all from one sample in a study of blood T cell repertoires in COVID-19. The data were produced by immunoSEQ multiplex PCR, yet TCRdb's version contains in-frame clones alone and is incomplete. The table lists over 200,000 clones, around 83% of them singletons, with around 6% in the top ten. The material sequenced was peripheral blood. The receptors stem from an older man with acute or convalescent COVID-19. CDR3s include the opening cysteine and the closing phenylalanine or tryptophan. Each record gives: D gene, J gene, clone size, V gene, CDR3 DNA, CDR3 protein. A D gene is named only where the DNA matches it firmly. Expanded clones are given a class, and other clones once, few, many or no size at all.

>TRBD2|TRBJ2-2|-|TRBV5-1
TGCGCCAGCTTTGATATCCTAGCGGAATCCGGGGAGCTGTTTTTT
CASFDILAESGELFF
>-|TRBJ2-2|-|TRBV6-1
TGTGCCAGCAGTGAAGGGTTCTATTCTGTCGGGGAGCTGTTTTTT
CASSEGFYSVGELFF
>-|TRBJ2-1|-|TRBV18
TGTGCCAGCTCACAGACTAGCTACAATGAGCAGTTCTTC
CASSQTSYNEQFF
>TRBD2|TRBJ2-3|-|TRBV19
TGTGCCAGTAGTATCCTAGCGGGGGGGAGCACAGATACGCAGTATTTT
CASSILAGGSTDTQYF
>TRBD2|TRBJ2-7|-|TRBV7-2
TGTGCCAGCAGCTTCCCGGGCGGCGGGGGGCCCCTCTACGAGCAGTACTTC
CASSFPGGGGPLYEQYF
>TRBD2|TRBJ2-3|-|TRBV5-6
TGTGCCAGCAGCGATCAGCGGGGGAACACAGATACGCAGTATTTT
CASSDQRGNTDTQYF
>-|TRBJ2-7|-|TRBV7-8
TGTGCCAGCAGCTTAATCGGCAGGGACTACGAGCAGTACTTC
CASSLIGRDYEQYF
>-|TRBJ1-1|-|TRBV7-2
TGTGCCAGCAGAGGTATACAGAGGGTGACTGAAGCTTTCTTT
CASRGIQRVTEAFF
>TRBD2|TRBJ2-7|-|TRBV6-5
TGTGCCAGCAGTTACTCCCTAGCGGGAAACTACGAGCAGTACTTC
CASSYSLAGNYEQYF
>-|TRBJ2-1|few|TRBV28
TGTGCCAGCAGTACCGGGTCCATACGGTTCTTC
CASSTGSIRFF
>-|TRBJ2-3|-|TRBV2
TGTGCCAGCAGTGCAGACAGGAGCGCAGATACGCAGTATTTT
CASSADRSADTQYF
>TRBD1|TRBJ1-2|-|TRBV7-2
TGTGCCAGCAGTCAACAGGGGTCTGCTGGCTACACCTTC
CASSQQGSAGYTF
>TRBD2|TRBJ2-1|few|TRBV18
TGTGCCAGCCGGGCTGGGCCAGCGGGGGGGCCTGGCCCTTACAATGAGCAGTTCTTC
CASRAGPAGGPGPYNEQFF
>TRBD2|TRBJ2-7|-|TRBV7-9
TGTGCTGGCGGGGGGCCGGGATCCTACGAGCAGTACTTC
CAGGGPGSYEQYF
>-|TRBJ2-5|once|TRBV5-5
TGTGCCAGCAGCGTGGCGGAAGAGACCCAGTACTTC
CASSVAEETQYF
>-|TRBJ2-7|-|TRBV28
TGTGCCAGCACCACCGGGAACTCCTACGAGCAGTACTTC
CASTTGNSYEQYF
>-|TRBJ2-7|-|TRBV5-6
TGTGCCAGCAGCCCGGGGGTAGCCGAGCAGTACTTC
CASSPGVAEQYF
>TRBD2|TRBJ2-3|-|TRBV6-5
TGTGCCAGTTCCGGGACTAGGGTCACAGATACGCAGTATTTT
CASSGTRVTDTQYF
>-|TRBJ2-1|-|TRBV6-5
TGTGCCAGCAGGGGCCGGGGCAATGAGCAGTTCTTC
CASRGRGNEQFF
>TRBD2|TRBJ2-1|-|TRBV5-6
TGTGCCAGCAGCAAATATCTAGCGGGAGTATCGAATGAGCAGTTCTTC
CASSKYLAGVSNEQFF
>-|TRBJ2-3|-|TRBV5-4
TGTGCCAGCAGCTTGGGGCGGACAGACACAGATACGCAGTATTTT
CASSLGRTDTDTQYF
>TRBD1|TRBJ2-7|-|TRBV2
TGTGCCAGCAGAGGGGACAGGGGGCTTTACGAGCAGTACTTC
CASRGDRGLYEQYF
>-|TRBJ2-1|-|TRBV5-5
TGTGCCAGCAGCTTAGTCCTGGACAGATACAATGAGCAGTTCTTC
CASSLVLDRYNEQFF
>TRBD2|TRBJ2-7|few|TRBV7-9
TGTGCCAGCAGCCGGGGGGAGATCTTCCACGAGCAGTACTTC
CASSRGEIFHEQYF
>-|TRBJ1-2|once|TRBV4-2
TGTGCCAGCAGCCAAGACGGAGACAGGTCCGATGGCTACACCTTC
CASSQDGDRSDGYTF
>-|TRBJ2-5|-|TRBV9
TGTGCCAGCAGCCTCGGGGAGACCCAGTACTTC
CASSLGETQYF
>TRBD2|TRBJ2-1|-|TRBV30
TGTGCCTGGAAGACTAGCGGGGCCTACAATGAGCAGTTCTTC
CAWKTSGAYNEQFF
>TRBD1|TRBJ2-6|once|TRBV10-3
TGTGCCATCAGTGAGCGAACGCAGGGGGCAACTGGGGCCAACGTCCTGACTTTC
CAISERTQGATGANVLTF
>-|TRBJ2-5|-|TRBV7-9
TGTGCCGTCGCCTCGGGGTTGCCGGAGACCCAGTACTTC
CAVASGLPETQYF
>TRBD1|TRBJ2-3|-|TRBV27
TGTGCCAGCAGTTCAAAGACAGGGTTTTCCACAGATACGCAGTATTTT
CASSSKTGFSTDTQYF
>-|TRBJ2-5|once|TRBV3-1/TRBV3-2
TGTGCCAGCAGCCAAGATCGCCGGGTAGAGTCCGAGACCCAGTACTTC
CASSQDRRVESETQYF
>-|TRBJ1-6|-|TRBV27
TGTGCCAGCAGTTTATCCGGTACTGCCTATAATTCACCCCTCCACTTT
CASSLSGTAYNSPLHF
>-|TRBJ2-1|-|TRBV27
TGTGCCAGCGGCCTCGGGGACAACTATTACAATGAGCAGTTCTTC
CASGLGDNYYNEQFF
>-|TRBJ2-3|once|TRBV10-2
TGCGCCAGCAGAGGATTCCCTAGCGGCACAGATACGCAGTATTTT
CASRGFPSGTDTQYF
>-|TRBJ2-7|-|TRBV27
TGTGCCAGCAGTTTTCTCCAGGGTAGCAGCGAGCAGTACTTC
CASSFLQGSSEQYF
>-|TRBJ1-2|-|TRBV7-9
TGTGCCAGCAGCTCCTGGGAGGAAAATGGCTACACCTTC
CASSSWEENGYTF
>TRBD1|TRBJ2-1|-|TRBV28
TGTGCCAGCAGTACCAATTTGGGACAGCGTAGGTACAATGAGCAGTTCTTC
CASSTNLGQRRYNEQFF
>-|TRBJ1-2|-|TRBV12-3/TRBV12-4
TGTGCCAGCAGCGCCGCGGAAGGGGATGGCTACACCTTC
CASSAAEGDGYTF
>-|TRBJ1-2|-|TRBV3-1/TRBV3-2
TGTGCCAGCAGCCAGCGGCCGACAGGCGCTAACTATGGCTACACCTTC
CASSQRPTGANYGYTF
>TRBD1|TRBJ1-1|-|TRBV7-6
TGTGCCAGCAGCTTGGGGACAGGGTTGAACACTGAAGCTTTCTTT
CASSLGTGLNTEAFF
>-|TRBJ2-7|-|TRBV28
TGTGCCAGCAGTCGATGGCCGTACTTC
CASSRWPYF
>TRBD2|TRBJ2-1|few|TRBV2
TGTGCCAGCAGTGCATTGAGCGGGAGGGCCCTGAATGAGCAGTTCTTC
CASSALSGRALNEQFF
>-|TRBJ1-6|-|TRBV28
TGTGCCAGCAGTAGCCCGACCTACAGGGAAGGGAATTCACCCCTCCACTTT
CASSSPTYREGNSPLHF
>-|TRBJ2-2|-|TRBV5-1
TGCGCCAGCAGTGGTGGGGCTGAAGTCGGGGAGCTGTTTTTT
CASSGGAEVGELFF
>-|TRBJ1-1|-|TRBV6-5
TGTGCCAGCAGTTACCCCCAGAGCCCCCAGGGGCAAGGAGCTTTCTTT
CASSYPQSPQGQGAFF
>TRBD1|TRBJ1-3|-|TRBV11-2
TGTGCCAGCAGCATGGACAGGGGGGACACCATATATTTT
CASSMDRGDTIYF
>TRBD1|TRBJ1-1|-|TRBV5-1
TGCGCCAGCAGCCTCAAACCGGGACAGCAGATGAACACTGAAGCTTTCTTT
CASSLKPGQQMNTEAFF
>-|TRBJ1-2|-|TRBV29-1
TGCAGCGTTGAAGGGAACAGGGATGGCTACACCTTC
CSVEGNRDGYTF
>TRBD1|TRBJ1-1|-|TRBV27
TGTGCCAGCAGTCCCGGGACAGGGAACACTGAAGCTTTCTTT
CASSPGTGNTEAFF
>TRBD2|TRBJ2-5|-|TRBV10-2
TGCGCCAGCAGTGTCGGGCTAGCGGGAGGGGAGACCCAGTACTTC
CASSVGLAGGETQYF
>-|TRBJ2-4|-|TRBV19
-
CASSSGGLRNIQYF
>-|TRBJ1-6|-|TRBV12-3/TRBV12-4
TGTGCCAGCAGTGGACAGTTGGTCTCACCCCTCCACTTT
CASSGQLVSPLHF
>TRBD1|TRBJ2-5|once|TRBV6-5
TGTGCCAGCAGGGACAGGGGGCTCGGGGAGACCCAGTACTTC
CASRDRGLGETQYF
>TRBD1|TRBJ2-7|-|TRBV5-4
TGTGCCAGCAGCCGGGGACAGGACTACGAGCAGTACTTC
CASSRGQDYEQYF
>TRBD2|TRBJ2-4|-|TRBV2
TGTGCCAGCAGTGAAGCTCGAGGGAGGGAAAACATTCAGTACTTC
CASSEARGRENIQYF
>-|TRBJ2-5|-|TRBV5-1
TGCGCCAGCAGCTCCCTAATAGATAACCGGGAGACCCAGTACTTC
CASSSLIDNRETQYF
>-|TRBJ2-2|-|TRBV5-1
TGCGCCAGCAGCTTGGATGCAGGGGGGTGGGAGCTGTTTTTT
CASSLDAGGWELFF
>TRBD1|TRBJ2-1|few|TRBV7-2
TGTGCCAGCAGCTTAGTTTCGGGGAGACAGGGCGATGAGCAGTTCTTC
CASSLVSGRQGDEQFF
>-|TRBJ1-2|-|TRBV19
TGTGCCAGTGAAGAGGAGGGCCGCTATGGCTACACCTTC
CASEEEGRYGYTF